This T cell receptor (beta chain) came from a study of control samples from healthy donors and cancer patients (dated by TCRdb to 2018 to 2021). Library preparation used the immunoSEQ multiplex PCR assay. TCRdb re-hosts the immuneACCESS table, in-frame sequences only. Its copies lack some clones; in the studies checked, an unresolved V gene accounts for under half of them, and the cause for the rest is not known. This sample lists about 110,000 clones; around nine tenths were detected once. Roughly 4% of the sample rests with the top ten. Trimming at the junction amounts to 3 bases on V and 7 bases on J, and the germline ends lie 12 bases apart. The CDR3 starts with the cysteine, ends with the phenylalanine, and has 13 residues. Solely the CDR3 DNA is kept, with 39 bases framed from the first base. The germline V gene (reference sequence) provides CDR1 LNHDA and CDR2 SQIVND. Concerning this clone itself: It lacks a known antigen. No base qualities exist here, and no much larger clone lies one base off it.

The sequence came from a human donor in good health. The donor label of this sample is uncertain. Specimen: blood. The chain is encoded by TRBV19 joined to TRBJ1-2, with the D segment identity uncertain. The DNA sequence is as follows: TGTGCCAGTAGTATCCAGGCCATCGGTGGCTACACCTTC. Its coded protein is CASSIQAIGGYTF.